This TCR beta chain was documented in a study of blood T cell repertoires in COVID-19. This CDR3 is built from 17 residues. Trimming removed 3 bases from V and 7 bases from J; junction bases left unmatched: 8. Germline V gene data show CDR1 as SGHRS and CDR2 as YFSETQ. Assay: immunoSEQ multiplex PCR; the TCRdb copy retains only in-frame clones and omits some. The table has 150,000 or so clones, approximately 92% seen once. The chain has TRBV5-1 and TRBJ2-1; 15 nucleotides align to TRBD2. The TCR comes from a woman aged 50 to 65 with acute or convalescent COVID-19. Material for sequencing was peripheral blood. The CDR3 loop is CASSSLGLAGGGNEQFF. The CDR3, as DNA: TGCGCCAGCAGCTCCTTGGGACTAGCGGGGGGAGGGAATGAGCAGTTCTTC.